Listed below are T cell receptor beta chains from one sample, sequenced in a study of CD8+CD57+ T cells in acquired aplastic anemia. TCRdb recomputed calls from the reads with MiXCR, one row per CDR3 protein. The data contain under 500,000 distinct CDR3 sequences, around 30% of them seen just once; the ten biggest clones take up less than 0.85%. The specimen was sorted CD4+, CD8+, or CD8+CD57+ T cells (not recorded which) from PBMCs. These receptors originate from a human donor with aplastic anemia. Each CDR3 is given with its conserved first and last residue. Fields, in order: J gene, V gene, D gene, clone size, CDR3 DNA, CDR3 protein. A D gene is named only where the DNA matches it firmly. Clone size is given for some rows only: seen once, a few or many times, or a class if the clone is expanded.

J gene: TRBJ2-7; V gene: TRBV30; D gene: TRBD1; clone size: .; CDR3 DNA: TGTGCCTGGAGTGTCCCCGGGACAGGGGTTGGCTACGAGCAGTACTTC; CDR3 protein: CAWSVPGTGVGYEQYF
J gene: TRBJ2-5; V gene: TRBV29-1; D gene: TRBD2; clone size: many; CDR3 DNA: TGCAGCGTCGGACTAGCGGGAGTCGGGGAGACCCAGTACTTC; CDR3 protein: CSVGLAGVGETQYF
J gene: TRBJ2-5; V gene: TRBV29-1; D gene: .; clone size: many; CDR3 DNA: TGCAGCGTTGAAGATTTAGAGACCCAGTACTTC; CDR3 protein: CSVEDLETQYF
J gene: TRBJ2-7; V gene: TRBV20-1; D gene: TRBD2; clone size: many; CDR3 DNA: TGCAGTGCTTCTTCTAGCGGGAGGGCCACCTACGAGCAGTACTTC; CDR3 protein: CSASSSGRATYEQYF
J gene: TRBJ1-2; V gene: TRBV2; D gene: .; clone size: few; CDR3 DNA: TGTGCCAGCTCTGCCAGAGTCAACGAGAACTATGGCTACACCTTC; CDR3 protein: CASSARVNENYGYTF
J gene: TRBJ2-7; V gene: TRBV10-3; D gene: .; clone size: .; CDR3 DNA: TGTGCCATCAGTCCCGGGGGACAGCCAACCTACGAGCAGTACTTC; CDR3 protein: CAISPGGQPTYEQYF
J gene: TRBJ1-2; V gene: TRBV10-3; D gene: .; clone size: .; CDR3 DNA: TGTGCCAGCAGTCAGACAGCTCGCCGAGGCTATGGCTACACCTTC; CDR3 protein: CASSQTARRGYGYTF
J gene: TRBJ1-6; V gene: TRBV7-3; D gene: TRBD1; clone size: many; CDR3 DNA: TGTGCCAGCAGCTTAAAAGGGGCAGGGGGTGGCTCACCCCTCCACTTT; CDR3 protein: CASSLKGAGGGSPLHF
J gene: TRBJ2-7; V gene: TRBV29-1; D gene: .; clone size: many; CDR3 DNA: TGCAGCGCTACTGGACCCGTCTACGAGCAGTACTTC; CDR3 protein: CSATGPVYEQYF
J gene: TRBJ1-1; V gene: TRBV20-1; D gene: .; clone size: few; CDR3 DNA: TGCAGTGCTAGAGATGGGGGCGCGGCGTTGGGGACTGAAGCTTTCTTT; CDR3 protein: CSARDGGAALGTEAFF
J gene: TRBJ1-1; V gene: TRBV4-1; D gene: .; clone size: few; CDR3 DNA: TGCGCCAGCAGCCAGCTGTATAGAGACACTGAAGCTTTCTTT; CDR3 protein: CASSQLYRDTEAFF